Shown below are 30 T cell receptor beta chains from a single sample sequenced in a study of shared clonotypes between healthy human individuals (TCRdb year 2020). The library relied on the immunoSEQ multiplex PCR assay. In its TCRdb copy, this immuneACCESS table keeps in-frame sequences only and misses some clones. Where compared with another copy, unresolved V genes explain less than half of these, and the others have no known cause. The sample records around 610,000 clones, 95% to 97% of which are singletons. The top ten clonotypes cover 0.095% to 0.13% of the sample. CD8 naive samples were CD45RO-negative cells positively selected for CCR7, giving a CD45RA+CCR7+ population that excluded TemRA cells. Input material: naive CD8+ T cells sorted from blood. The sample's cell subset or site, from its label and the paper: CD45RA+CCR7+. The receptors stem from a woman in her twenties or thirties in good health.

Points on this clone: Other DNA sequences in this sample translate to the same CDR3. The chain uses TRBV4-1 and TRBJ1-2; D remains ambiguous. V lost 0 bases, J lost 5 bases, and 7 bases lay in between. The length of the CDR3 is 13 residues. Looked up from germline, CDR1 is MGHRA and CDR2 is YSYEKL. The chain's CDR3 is CASSQDGSYGYTF. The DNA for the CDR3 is TGCGCCAGCAGCCAAGATGGAAGTTATGGCTACACCTTC.

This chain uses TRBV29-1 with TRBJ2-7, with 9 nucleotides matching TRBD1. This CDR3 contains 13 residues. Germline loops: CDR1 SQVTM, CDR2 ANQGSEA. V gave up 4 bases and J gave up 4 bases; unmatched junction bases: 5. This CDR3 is CSVVGDRAYEQYF. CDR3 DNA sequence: TGCAGCGTTGTGGGGGACAGGGCATACGAGCAGTACTTC.

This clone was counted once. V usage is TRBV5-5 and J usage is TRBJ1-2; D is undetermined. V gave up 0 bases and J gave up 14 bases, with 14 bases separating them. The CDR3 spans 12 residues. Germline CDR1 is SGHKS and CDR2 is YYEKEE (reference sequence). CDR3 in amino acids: CASSLVSGLDTF. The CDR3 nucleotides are TGTGCCAGCAGCTTGGTGTCCGGACTGGATACCTTC.

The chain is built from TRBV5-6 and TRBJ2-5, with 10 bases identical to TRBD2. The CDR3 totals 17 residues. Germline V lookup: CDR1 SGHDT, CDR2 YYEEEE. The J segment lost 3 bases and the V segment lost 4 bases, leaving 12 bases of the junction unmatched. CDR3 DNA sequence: TGTGCCAGCAGCCCGGGAGCGGGAGGGCTCTTGGAAGAGACCCAGTACTTC. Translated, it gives CASSPGAGGLLEETQYF.

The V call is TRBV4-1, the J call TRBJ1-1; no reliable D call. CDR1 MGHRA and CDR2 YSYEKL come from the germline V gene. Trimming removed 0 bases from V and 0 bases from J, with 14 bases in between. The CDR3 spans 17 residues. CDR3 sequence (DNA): TGCGCCAGCAGCCAAGAGGGAGGTGCGAGGATGAACACTGAAGCTTTCTTT. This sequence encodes CASSQEGGARMNTEAFF.

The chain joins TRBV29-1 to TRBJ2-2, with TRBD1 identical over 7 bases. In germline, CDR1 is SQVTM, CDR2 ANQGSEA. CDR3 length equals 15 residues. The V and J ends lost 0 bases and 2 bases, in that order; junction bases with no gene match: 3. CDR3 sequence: CSVEERGLNTGELFF. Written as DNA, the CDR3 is TGCAGCGTTGAAGAAAGGGGGCTTAACACCGGGGAGCTGTTTTTT.

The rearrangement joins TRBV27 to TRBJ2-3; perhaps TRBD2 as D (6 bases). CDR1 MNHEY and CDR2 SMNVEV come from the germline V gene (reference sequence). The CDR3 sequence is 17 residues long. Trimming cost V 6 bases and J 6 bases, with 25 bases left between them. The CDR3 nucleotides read TGTGCCAGCAGGAGCTACGGTTGGGGATCGGGGGTGGATACGCAGTATTTT. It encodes CASRSYGWGSGVDTQYF.

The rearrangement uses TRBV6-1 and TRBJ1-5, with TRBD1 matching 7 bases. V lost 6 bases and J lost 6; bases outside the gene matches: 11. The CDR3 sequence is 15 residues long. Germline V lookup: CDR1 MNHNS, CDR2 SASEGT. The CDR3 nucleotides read TGTGCCAGCAGACTCGACGACAGGGTTGGTCAGCCCCAGCATTTT. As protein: CASRLDDRVGQPQHF.

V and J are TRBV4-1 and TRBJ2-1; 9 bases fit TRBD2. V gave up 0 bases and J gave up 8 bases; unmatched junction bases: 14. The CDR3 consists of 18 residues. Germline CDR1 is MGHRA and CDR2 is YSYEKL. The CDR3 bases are TGCGCCAGCAGCCAAGAGCCACAACTGGCGGGAGGGCCCCATGAGCAGTTCTTC. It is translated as CASSQEPQLAGGPHEQFF.

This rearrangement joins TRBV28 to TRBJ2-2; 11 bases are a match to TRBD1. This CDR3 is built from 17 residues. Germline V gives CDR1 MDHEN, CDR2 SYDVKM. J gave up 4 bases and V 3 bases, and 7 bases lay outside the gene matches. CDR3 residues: CASSFPSGTGGTGELFF. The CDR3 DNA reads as TGTGCCAGCAGTTTCCCCAGCGGGACAGGGGGCACCGGGGAGCTGTTTTTT.

CDR3 protein: CASSLTGTSIETQYF. The CDR3 DNA reads as TGTGCCAGCAGCTTGACCGGGACTAGCATTGAGACCCAGTACTTC. The chain couples TRBV5-6 to TRBJ2-5; TRBD2 matches at 9 bases. The CDR3 is made up of 15 amino acids. The V gene end was trimmed by 1 base and the J gene end by 5 bases; junction bases not matched to a gene: 6. CDR1 and CDR2 (germline): SGHDT, YYEEEE.

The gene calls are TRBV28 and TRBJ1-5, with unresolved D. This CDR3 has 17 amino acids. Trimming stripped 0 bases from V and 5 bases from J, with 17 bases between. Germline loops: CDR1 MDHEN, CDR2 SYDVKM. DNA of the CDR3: TGTGCCAGCAGTTTATGGACGGACGGTCGACCCTATCAGCCCCAGCATTTT. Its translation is CASSLWTDGRPYQPQHF.

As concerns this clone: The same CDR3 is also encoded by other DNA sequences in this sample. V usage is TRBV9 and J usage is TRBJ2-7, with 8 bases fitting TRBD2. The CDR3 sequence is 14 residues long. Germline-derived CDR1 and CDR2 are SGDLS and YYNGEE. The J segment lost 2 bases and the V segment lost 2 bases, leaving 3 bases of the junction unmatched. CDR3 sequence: CASSVAGGPYEQYF. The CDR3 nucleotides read TGTGCCAGCAGCGTTGCGGGAGGTCCCTACGAGCAGTACTTC.

CDR3 DNA: TGTGCCAGCAGCTTCGAGGGGGCTTCTGGAAACACCATATATTTT. Translated, it gives CASSFEGASGNTIYF. The V and J genes are TRBV5-4 and TRBJ1-3; 7 bases are shared with TRBD1. The CDR3 has 15 residues. The ends lost 2 bases at V and 1 base at J; junction bases unmatched: 3. Germline assignment: CDR1 SGHNT and CDR2 YYREEE (reference sequence). Variable domain in full (rest from reference TRBV5-4 and TRBJ1-3): ETGVTQSPTHLIKTRGQQVTLRCSSQSGHNTVSWYQQALGQGPQFIFQYYREEENGRGNFPPRFSGLQFPNYSSELNVNALELDDSALYLCASSFEGASGNTIYFGEGSWLTVV.

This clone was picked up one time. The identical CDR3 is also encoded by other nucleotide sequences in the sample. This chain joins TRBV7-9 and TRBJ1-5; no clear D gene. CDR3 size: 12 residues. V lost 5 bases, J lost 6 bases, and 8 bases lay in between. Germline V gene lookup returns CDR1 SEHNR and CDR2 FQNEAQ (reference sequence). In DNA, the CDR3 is TGTGCCAGCAGCCTCGGGAGTCAGCCCCAGCATTTT. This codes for CASSLGSQPQHF.

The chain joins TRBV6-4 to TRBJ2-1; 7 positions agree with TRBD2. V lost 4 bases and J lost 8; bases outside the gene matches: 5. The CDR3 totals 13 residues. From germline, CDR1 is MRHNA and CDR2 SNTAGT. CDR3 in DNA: TGTGCCAGCAGTGCCCGGGGGGAGGATGAGCAGTTCTTC. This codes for CASSARGEDEQFF.

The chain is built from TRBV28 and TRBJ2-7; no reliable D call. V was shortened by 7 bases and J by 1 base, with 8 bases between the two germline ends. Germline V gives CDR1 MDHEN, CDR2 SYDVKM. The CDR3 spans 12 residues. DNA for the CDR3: TGTGCCAGCACGGCTACATCCTACGAGCAGTACTTC. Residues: CASTATSYEQYF.

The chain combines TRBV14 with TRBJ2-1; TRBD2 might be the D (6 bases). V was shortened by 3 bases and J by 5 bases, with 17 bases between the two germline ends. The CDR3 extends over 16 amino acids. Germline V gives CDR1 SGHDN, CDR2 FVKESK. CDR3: CASSHSGRTMDNEQFF. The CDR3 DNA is TGTGCCAGCAGCCACAGTGGGAGGACCATGGACAATGAGCAGTTCTTC. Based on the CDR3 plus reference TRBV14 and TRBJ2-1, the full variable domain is EAGVTQFPSHSVIEKGQTVTLRCDPISGHDNLYWYRRVMGKEIKFLLHFVKESKQDESGMPNNRFLAERTGGTYSTLKVQPAELEDSGVYFCASSHSGRTMDNEQFFGPGTRLTVL.

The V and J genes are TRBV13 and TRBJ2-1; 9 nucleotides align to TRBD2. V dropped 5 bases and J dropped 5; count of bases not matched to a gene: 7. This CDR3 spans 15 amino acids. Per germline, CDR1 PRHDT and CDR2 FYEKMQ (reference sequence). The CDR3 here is CASSPTSGRNNEQFF. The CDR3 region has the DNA TGTGCCAGCAGCCCGACTAGCGGAAGAAACAATGAGCAGTTCTTC.

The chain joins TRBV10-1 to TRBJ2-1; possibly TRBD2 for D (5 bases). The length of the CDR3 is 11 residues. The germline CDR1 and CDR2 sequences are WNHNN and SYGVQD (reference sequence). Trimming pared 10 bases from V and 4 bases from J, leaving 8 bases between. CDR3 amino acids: CANGVYNEQFF. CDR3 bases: TGCGCCAACGGGGTGTACAATGAGCAGTTCTTC.

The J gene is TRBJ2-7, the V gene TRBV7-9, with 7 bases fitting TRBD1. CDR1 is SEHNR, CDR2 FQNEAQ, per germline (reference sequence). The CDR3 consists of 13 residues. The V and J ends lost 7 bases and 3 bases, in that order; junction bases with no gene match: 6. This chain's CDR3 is CASTNRGSYEQYF. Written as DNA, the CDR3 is TGTGCCAGCACCAACAGGGGTAGCTACGAGCAGTACTTC. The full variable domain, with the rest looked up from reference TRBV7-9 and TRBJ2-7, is DTGVSQNPRHKITKRGQNVTFRCDPISEHNRLYWYRQTLGQGPEFLTYFQNEAQLEKSRLLSDRFSAERPKGSFSTLEIQRTEQGDSAMYLCASTNRGSYEQYFGPGTRLTVT.

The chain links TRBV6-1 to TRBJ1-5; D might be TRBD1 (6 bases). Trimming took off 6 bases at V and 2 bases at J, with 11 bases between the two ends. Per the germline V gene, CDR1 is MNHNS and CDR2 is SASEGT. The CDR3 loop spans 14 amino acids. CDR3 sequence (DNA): TGTGCCAGCAGAGGACAGTCGCGCAATCAGCCCCAGCATTTT. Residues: CASRGQSRNQPQHF.

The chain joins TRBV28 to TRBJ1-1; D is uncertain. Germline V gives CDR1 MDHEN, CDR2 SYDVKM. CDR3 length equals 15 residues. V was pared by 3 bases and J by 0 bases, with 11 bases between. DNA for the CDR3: TGTGCCAGCAGTTTCCCTTACAGCTTGAACACTGAAGCTTTCTTT. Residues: CASSFPYSLNTEAFF.

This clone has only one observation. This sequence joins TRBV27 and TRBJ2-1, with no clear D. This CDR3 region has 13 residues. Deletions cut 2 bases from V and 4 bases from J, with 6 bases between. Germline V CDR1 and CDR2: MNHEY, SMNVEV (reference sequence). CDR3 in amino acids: CASSLAIYNEQFF. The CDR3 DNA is TGTGCCAGCAGTTTAGCTATTTACAATGAGCAGTTCTTC.

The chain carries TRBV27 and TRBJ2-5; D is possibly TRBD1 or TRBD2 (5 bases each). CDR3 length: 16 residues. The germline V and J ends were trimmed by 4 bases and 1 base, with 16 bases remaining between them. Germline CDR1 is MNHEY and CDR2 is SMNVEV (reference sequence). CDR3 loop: CASSSWDPQGQETQYF. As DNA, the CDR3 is TGTGCCAGCAGTTCCTGGGACCCCCAGGGCCAAGAGACCCAGTACTTC.

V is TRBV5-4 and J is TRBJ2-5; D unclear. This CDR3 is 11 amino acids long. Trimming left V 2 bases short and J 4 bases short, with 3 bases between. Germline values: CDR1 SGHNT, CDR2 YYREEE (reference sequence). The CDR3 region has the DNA TGTGCCAGCAGCTTATCAGAGACCCAGTACTTC. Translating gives CASSLSETQYF.

CDR3 nucleotide sequence: TGTGCCAGCAGTGAGTCAGGGATAGGGACTGAAGCTTTCTTT. This sequence encodes CASSESGIGTEAFF. The chain recombines TRBV2 with TRBJ1-1; TRBD1 is a possible D gene (5 bases). Trimming took off 3 bases at V and 5 bases at J, with 13 bases between the two ends. In germline, CDR1 is SNHLY, CDR2 FYNNEI. This CDR3 comprises 14 residues.

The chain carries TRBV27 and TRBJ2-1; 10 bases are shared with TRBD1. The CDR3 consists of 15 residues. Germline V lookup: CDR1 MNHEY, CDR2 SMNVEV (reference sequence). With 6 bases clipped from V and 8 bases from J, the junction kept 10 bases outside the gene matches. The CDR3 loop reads CASSLTTGGYDEQFF. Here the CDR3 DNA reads TGTGCCAGCAGCTTAACGACAGGGGGCTATGATGAGCAGTTCTTC.

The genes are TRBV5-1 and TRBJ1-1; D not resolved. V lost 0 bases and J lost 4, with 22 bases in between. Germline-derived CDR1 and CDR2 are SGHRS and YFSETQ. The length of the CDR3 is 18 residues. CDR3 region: CASSLADRSRGSITEAFF. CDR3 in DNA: TGCGCCAGCAGCTTGGCTGACCGCTCCCGGGGTAGTATCACTGAAGCTTTCTTT.

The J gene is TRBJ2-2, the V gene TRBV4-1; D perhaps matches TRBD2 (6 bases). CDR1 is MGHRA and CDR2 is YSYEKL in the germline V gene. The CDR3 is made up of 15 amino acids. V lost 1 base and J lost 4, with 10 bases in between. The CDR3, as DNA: TGCGCCAGCAGCCAAGTACTAGCCAGCACCGGGGAGCTGTTTTTT. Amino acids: CASSQVLASTGELFF.